The 2 T cell receptor beta chains reported below all come from one sample, sequenced in a study of T cell responses to AZD1222 COVID-19 vaccine. Some clones are missing from TCRdb's copy, which holds only in-frame ones; the method was immunoSEQ multiplex PCR. The sample yields roughly 130,000 clones, 88% seen once. Here the sequenced sample was peripheral blood, taken on day 0 of MenACWY control vaccination. These receptors came from an adult in good health.

J is TRBJ1-1 and V is TRBV7-2; D gene uncertain. The CDR3 has 12 residues. Germline CDR1 reads SGHTA; CDR2 reads FQGNSA. With 5 bases removed from V and 11 bases from J, the gap between germline ends came to 15 bases. The CDR3 region is CASSQYSRAAFF. DNA of the CDR3: TGTGCCAGCAGCCAGTACTCTCGAGCGGCTTTCTTT.

This chain joins TRBV28 and TRBJ2-2; D possibly corresponds to TRBD2 (6 bases). Trimming shortened V by 8 bases and J by 8 bases, and 18 bases separated the two germline ends. Looked up from germline, CDR1 is MDHEN and CDR2 is SYDVKM. The CDR3 runs 14 residues. The CDR3 DNA sequence: TGTGCCAGCGCGGGACTGATTCGTGGGGGGGAGCTGTTTTTT. This translates into CASAGLIRGGELFF.